These T cell receptor beta chains were read from a single sample in a study of tumor and adjacent non-tumor tissue in lung cancer. MiXCR, applied by TCRdb to the multiplex PCR reads, yields one record per CDR3 protein. Of 130,000 or so distinct CDR3 sequences in the sample, 66% were seen once. Input material: lung tumor tissue. The receptor set was obtained from a man younger than 40 with non-small cell lung cancer. The conserved cysteine and the conserved F or W are not part of the CDR3 here.

TRBV6-2/TRBV6-3	TRBJ1-1	ASSYSTDNMNTEAF
TRBV29-1	TRBJ1-2	SGGKRGGEGYT
TRBV11-1	TRBJ2-7	ASSPRASYEQY
TRBV5-4	TRBJ1-6	ASSSTWGYNSPLH
TRBV4-3	TRBJ1-1	TSSQDPGGTEAF
TRBV20-1	TRBJ1-1	SARTALLNTEAF
TRBV20-1	TRBJ2-1	SARVGTGRNNEQF
TRBV20-1	TRBJ1-4	NVPHRGAANEKMF
TRBV12-3/TRBV12-4	TRBJ2-7	ASTPDRREQY
TRBV20-1	TRBJ1-6	SARPGGGSPLR
TRBV7-9	TRBJ1-4	ANRLGDRDAEKLF
TRBV28	TRBJ2-5	ASSPRVAGPQENQY
TRBV11-2	TRBJ1-1	ACSPYRGTIRNTEAF
TRBV4-1	TRBJ1-5	PSNQDSRTLS
TRBV28	TRBJ2-7	ARSAPGYEQY
TRBV7-8	TRBJ2-3	ASKPRTSGIPDTHY
TRBV13	TRBJ1-5	ASSLSTGGHQPQH
TRBV20-1	TRBJ1-3	SARVASSGNTMY
TRBV6-2/TRBV6-3	TRBJ2-3	ASNWDRGADTQY
TRBV20-1	TRBJ1-4	SARAPGQKLF
TRBV11-2	TRBJ2-1	ASSLGTWIYEQF
TRBV6-6	TRBJ2-1	ASSTRTSGRVSEQF
TRBV4-2	TRBJ1-4	ANSQAQTGNEKLF
TRBV29-1	TRBJ2-2	SVVSVTGELF
TRBV20-1	TRBJ1-1	STRIGPRGTEAF
TRBV6-5	TRBJ1-2	ASSRTGGDGYT
TRBV6-5	TRBJ1-5	TSSREGKDQPQH
TRBV5-4	TRBJ2-7	ASSPRGSEQY
TRBV4-2	TRBJ1-5	ASSQSRVEGNQPQH
TRBV10-3	TRBJ2-5	ATSALASGRETQY
TRBV20-1	TRBJ2-1	SARVQTSGYNEQF
TRBV7-6	TRBJ2-7	ASSPSGTPYEQY
TRBV12-3/TRBV12-4	TRBJ2-3	ASSATGRADTQY
TRBV12-3/TRBV12-4	TRBJ2-3	ASSGIGTSGANTGRDTQY
TRBV12-3/TRBV12-4	TRBJ1-2	ASSKGTDNT
TRBV4-2	TRBJ1-1	ASNQDQENTEAI
TRBV6-2/TRBV6-3	TRBJ2-3	ASENGGGADTQY
TRBV11-3	TRBJ2-1	ASSTRLGTPYNGQF
TRBV20-1	TRBJ2-3	STTPAGGPTDTQY
TRBV20-1	TRBJ2-3	SALLRISTDTQY
TRBV5-6	TRBJ2-1	ASTMGGGAVQF
TRBV4-3	TRBJ1-1	ASSSGLGGARNTEAS
TRBV6-4	TRBJ2-3	ASSEAGETDTQY
TRBV20-1	TRBJ2-1	SARDWQTNEQF
TRBV11-2	TRBJ2-1	ASSLIPGWGSYNDQF
TRBV29-1	TRBJ2-7	SVEEQRNEQY
TRBV12-3/TRBV12-4	TRBJ2-2	ASRGLTATGELF
TRBV4-2	TRBJ2-3	ASSQVTGDTQY
TRBV5-1	TRBJ1-1	ASSLSGSVTEAF
TRBV12-3/TRBV12-4	TRBJ2-2	ASSSRGRAGTGKLF
TRBV6-1	TRBJ2-2	ASGRVTGELF
TRBV4-3	TRBJ2-6	ANSQDLGFNPGANVLT
TRBV6-5	TRBJ2-4	PSSYSPRAPGYIQY
TRBV6-1	TRBJ1-5	ASSQILGNQPQH